The next 27 T cell receptor beta chains were all read from a single sample in a study of tissue T cells after allogeneic stem cell transplantation. Steroid-refractory graft-versus-host disease after allogeneic hematopoietic cell transplant qualified adults for prospective research-autopsy enrollment. TCRdb's table, derived via immunoSEQ multiplex PCR, lists solely in-frame clones and lacks some. The data hold about 3,600 clones, with less than 85% observed a single time. This material consisted of left colon tissue, taken at autopsy. Every receptor here comes from a male patient of 60 years or more with steroid-refractory graft-versus-host disease after an allogeneic stem cell transplant. The T cells may partly be graft donor cells.

The genes are TRBV12-5 and TRBJ1-1; tentative D call: TRBD1 (6 bases). The germline gives CDR1 LGHNT, CDR2 FRNRAP. The CDR3 is 13 residues long. Between the trimmed V and J ends, which lost 1 base and 4 bases, there was a span of 7 bases. CDR3 nucleotide sequence: TGTGCTAGTGGTTTGGAACAGGGCACTGAAGCTTTCTTT. This encodes CASGLEQGTEAFF.

This chain connects TRBV3-1 (or the pseudogene TRBV3-2) to TRBJ2-1, with 7 bases that match TRBD1. V lost 5 bases and J lost 6; bases outside the gene matches: 7. CDR1 and CDR2 from the germline V gene are LGHDT and YNNKEL (reference sequence). The CDR3 is made up of 14 amino acids. The CDR3 region is CASSGLRDSNEQFF. CDR3 bases: TGTGCCAGCAGCGGCCTTAGGGACAGCAATGAGCAGTTCTTC.

The rearrangement links TRBV3-1 (or the pseudogene TRBV3-2) to TRBJ1-2; possibly TRBD1 for D (5 bases). Germline V gives CDR1 LGHDT, CDR2 YNNKEL (reference sequence). This CDR3 spans 16 amino acids. The germline V and J ends were trimmed by 1 base and 6 bases, with 18 bases remaining between them. The CDR3 nucleotides read TGTGCCAGCAGCCAAGGGCCGAGGCAGGGAGTTCATGGCTACACCTTC. Its protein product is CASSQGPRQGVHGYTF.

The chain is built from TRBV28 and TRBJ2-7, with D perhaps being TRBD1 or TRBD2 (6 bases each). From germline, CDR1 is MDHEN and CDR2 SYDVKM. V was cut by 8 bases and J by 0 bases, with 14 bases left in between. The CDR3 contains 14 residues. The CDR3 DNA sequence: TGTGCCAGCGCGATAGGGGGGAGCTCCTACGAGCAGTACTTC. It specifies CASAIGGSSYEQYF.

This chain joins TRBV29-1 and TRBJ1-4, with D maybe TRBD1 (6 bases). V shed 6 bases and J shed 8 bases, with 34 bases lying between them. The CDR3 has 19 residues. The germline gives CDR1 SQVTM, CDR2 ANQGSEA. The CDR3 bases are TGCAGCGTCGACCTCGAGACGAGACCAGGGACAAGGAGGGCCGAAAAACTGTTTTTT. Encoded protein: CSVDLETRPGTRRAEKLFF.

The genes are TRBV12-3 or TRBV12-4 and TRBJ2-4; 7 positions agree with TRBD2. Trimming cost V 4 bases and J 7 bases; bases outside gene matches: 4. This CDR3 has 13 amino acids. CDR3 protein: CASSSGGRNIQYF. The CDR3, as DNA: TGTGCCAGCAGTTCGGGGGGTCGGAACATTCAGTACTTC.

The chain joins TRBV3-1 (or the pseudogene TRBV3-2) to TRBJ2-1; 8 positions match TRBD1. V was clipped by 0 bases and J by 8 bases; unmatched bases: 9. Germline loops: CDR1 LGHDT, CDR2 YNNKEL (reference sequence). The CDR3 covers 16 residues. The CDR3 DNA reads TGTGCCAGCAGCCAAGATCGGACAGGGATCAGGGATGAGCAGTTCTTC. Protein product: CASSQDRTGIRDEQFF.

The chain combines TRBV7-8 with TRBJ1-1; D is uncertain. Per the germline V gene, CDR1 is SGHVS and CDR2 is FQNEAQ. V was pared by 5 bases and J by 1 base, with 11 bases between. This CDR3 spans 14 amino acids. The CDR3 DNA reads TGTGCCAGCAGCCCACGAATAGAGAACACTGAAGCTTTCTTT. Encoded protein: CASSPRIENTEAFF.

The chain recombines TRBV2 with TRBJ2-7; D gene ambiguous. The germline V gene encodes CDR1 SNHLY and CDR2 FYNNEI. Trimming took off 8 bases at V and 0 bases at J, with 14 bases between the two ends. CDR3 length equals 14 residues. CDR3 in amino acids: CASYRSPTSYEQYF. DNA of the CDR3: TGTGCCAGCTACCGGTCCCCGACCTCCTACGAGCAGTACTTC.

This chain connects TRBV28 to TRBJ2-5; 8 nucleotides align to TRBD1. The V and J ends lost 7 bases and 5 bases, in that order; junction bases with no gene match: 9. The germline V gene encodes CDR1 MDHEN and CDR2 SYDVKM. This CDR3 is 14 amino acids long. CDR3 protein: CASTLVRGRETQYF. The CDR3 DNA follows: TGTGCCAGCACCTTAGTCAGGGGGCGGGAGACCCAGTACTTC.

The J gene is TRBJ1-2, the V gene TRBV3-1 (or the pseudogene TRBV3-2); D gene unclear. CDR1 and CDR2 from the germline V gene are LGHDT and YNNKEL (reference sequence). Trimming removed 0 bases from V and 4 bases from J, with 6 bases in between. CDR3 length: 13 residues. CDR3 sequence (DNA): TGTGCCAGCAGCCAAGATTATACCTATGGCTACACCTTC. Translated, it gives CASSQDYTYGYTF.

The rearrangement joins TRBV28 to TRBJ2-2, with TRBD1 matching 9 bases. V lost 5 bases to trimming and J lost 7 bases; unmatched junction nucleotides: 14. CDR1 and CDR2 from the germline V gene are MDHEN and SYDVKM. This CDR3 region has 17 residues. The CDR3 coding sequence is TGTGCCAGCAGTCACCACCGGGACAGGGTATACAGCGGGGAGCTGTTTTTT. Encoded protein: CASSHHRDRVYSGELFF.

The chain carries TRBV5-1 and TRBJ1-1; tentatively, D is TRBD1 (6 bases). Trimming cost V 6 bases and J 8 bases, with 20 bases left between them. This CDR3 contains 14 residues. CDR1 is SGHRS and CDR2 is YFSETQ in the germline V gene. The CDR3 DNA reads TGCGCCAGCAATCAACTGCCAACCGGGACAGAAGCTTTCTTT. Protein: CASNQLPTGTEAFF.

This clone was seen only once. The J gene is TRBJ1-1, the V gene TRBV5-4, with TRBD1 identical over 9 bases. Per germline, CDR1 SGHNT and CDR2 YYREEE (reference sequence). There are 15 residues in the CDR3. The V gene end was trimmed by 4 bases and the J gene end by 5 bases; junction bases not matched to a gene: 9. Here the CDR3 DNA reads TGTGCCAGCAGCGTAGGAGGGACAGGGAGGACTGAAGCTTTCTTT. Its translation is CASSVGGTGRTEAFF.

This rearrangement joins TRBV9 to TRBJ1-2; D not certain. The CDR3 spans 14 residues. Germline CDR1 and CDR2: SGDLS and YYNGEE. V was pared by 0 bases and J by 6 bases, with 12 bases between. The CDR3 spells CASSVGEGRNGYTF. For the CDR3, the DNA is TGTGCCAGCAGCGTAGGAGAAGGTCGAAATGGCTACACCTTC.

The chain has TRBV30 and TRBJ1-5; 10 bases map to TRBD1. Unmatched junction bases numbered 10, after V lost 3 bases and J lost 5 bases. In germline, CDR1 is GTSNPN, CDR2 SVGIG (reference sequence). This CDR3 is 16 amino acids long. The CDR3 bases are TGTGCCTGGAGCGGACAGGGGGTCGGGCCCGATCAGCCCCAGCATTTT. It yields the protein CAWSGQGVGPDQPQHF.

The chain is built from TRBV7-9 and TRBJ2-7; 7 positions agree with TRBD2. Germline V gene data show CDR1 as SEHNR and CDR2 as FQNEAQ (reference sequence). The CDR3 length is 15 residues. The V gene end was trimmed by 1 base and the J gene end by 3 bases; junction bases not matched to a gene: 6. CDR3 protein: CASSLVAGKIYEQYF. For the CDR3, the DNA is TGTGCCAGCAGCTTAGTAGCGGGTAAGATCTACGAGCAGTACTTC.

By proportion, this clone is large. The genes are TRBV28 and TRBJ2-5; TRBD1 aligns across 7 bases. Per germline, CDR1 MDHEN and CDR2 SYDVKM. The V segment lost 4 bases and the J segment 4 bases; nucleotides outside the gene matches: 9. The CDR3 is made up of 15 amino acids. In nucleotides, the CDR3 is TGTGCCAGCAGTTCCCTCCGGGACAGCGGAGAGACCCAGTACTTC. It yields the protein CASSSLRDSGETQYF.

The chain employs TRBV5-1 and TRBJ1-2; maybe TRBD1 (5 bases). Germline values: CDR1 SGHRS, CDR2 YFSETQ. The V end lost 5 bases, the J end lost 2 bases, and 16 bases lay between the germline ends. The CDR3 totals 15 residues. The CDR3 here is CASRHGQGQNYGYTF. CDR3 coding DNA: TGCGCCAGCAGGCATGGACAAGGTCAAAACTATGGCTACACCTTC.

This clone was counted a few times. The sample contains more than one DNA sequence encoding this CDR3. The chain links TRBV5-1 to TRBJ2-2, with a possible D match to TRBD2 (5 bases). Trimming shortened V by 0 bases and J by 0 bases, and 9 bases separated the two germline ends. The CDR3 is 16 residues long. Germline V CDR1 and CDR2: SGHRS, YFSETQ. This CDR3 reads CASSLDGGPNTGELFF. The CDR3, as DNA: TGCGCCAGCAGCTTGGACGGAGGACCGAACACCGGGGAGCTGTTTTTT.

V usage is TRBV7-2 and J usage is TRBJ1-6; D possibly corresponds to TRBD1 (5 bases). V was trimmed by 1 base and J by 7 bases, leaving 5 bases between them. Germline CDR1 reads SGHTA; CDR2 reads FQGNSA. The CDR3 runs 13 residues. CDR3 sequence reads: CASSLDRNSPLHF. CDR3 nucleotides: TGTGCCAGCAGCTTAGACAGGAATTCACCCCTCCACTTT.

This clone was seen a handful of times. The chain uses TRBV11-3 and TRBJ2-6, with a possible D match to TRBD1 (6 bases). V gave up 2 bases and J gave up 1 base, with 15 bases separating them. This CDR3 spans 18 amino acids. Germline V gives CDR1 SGHNT, CDR2 YENEEA. The CDR3 DNA is TGTGCCAGCAGCTTAAATGGACAGTCCCTTTCTGGGGCCAACGTCCTGACTTTC. Its protein product is CASSLNGQSLSGANVLTF. The whole variable domain, remainder taken from reference TRBV11-3 and TRBJ2-6, is EAGVVQSPRYKIIEKKQPVAFWCNPISGHNTLYWYLQNLGQGPELLIRYENEEAVDDSQLPKDRFSAERLKGVDSTLKIQPAELGDSAVYLCASSLNGQSLSGANVLTFGAGSRLTVL.

V and J are TRBV6-5 and TRBJ1-1; D is unclear. Germline CDR1 and CDR2: MNHEY and SVGAGI. V dropped 6 bases and J dropped 0 bases, with 8 bases sitting between them. The CDR3 is 13 amino acids. The CDR3, as DNA: TGTGCCAGCAGCGCTAGCATGAACACTGAAGCTTTCTTT. This gives the protein CASSASMNTEAFF.

The V call is TRBV29-1, the J call TRBJ2-5; D is possibly TRBD2 (5 bases). The CDR3 is 14 amino acids. Germline-derived CDR1 and CDR2 are SQVTM and ANQGSEA. Trimming stripped 7 bases from V and 4 bases from J, with 19 bases between. DNA for the CDR3: TGCAGCGGCCAACCGGCTAGCCGGGGAGAGACCCAGTACTTC. Translation: CSGQPASRGETQYF.

This chain connects TRBV12-3 or TRBV12-4 to TRBJ2-1; D may be TRBD2 (5 bases). CDR3 length: 13 amino acids. V lost 0 bases, J lost 10 bases, and 10 bases lay in between. In DNA form, the CDR3 reads TGTGCCAGCAGTTTAGCGCGGGTCTCCGAGCAGTTCTTC. This codes for CASSLARVSEQFF.

This chain connects TRBV6-5 to TRBJ1-1; unclear D gene. V lost 2 bases, J lost 4 bases, and 8 bases lay in between. From germline, CDR1 is MNHEY and CDR2 SVGAGI. The CDR3 contains 13 residues. DNA for the CDR3: TGTGCCAGCAGTTACGCAGGACTCACTGAAGCTTTCTTT. It codes for CASSYAGLTEAFF.

The chain recombines TRBV2 with TRBJ1-1; tentative D call: TRBD1 (5 bases). V lost 6 bases and J 7 bases, leaving 12 bases between the germline ends. Germline V lookup: CDR1 SNHLY, CDR2 FYNNEI. CDR3 length: 12 amino acids. This CDR3 reads CASSGDDLEAFF. The CDR3, as DNA: TGTGCCAGCAGCGGGGACGACCTTGAAGCTTTCTTT. The variable domain in full, with the rest retrieved from reference TRBV2 and TRBJ1-1, is EPEVTQTPSHQVTQMGQEVILRCVPISNHLYFYWYRQILGQKVEFLVSFYNNEISEKSEIFDDQFSVERPDGSNFTLKIRSTKLEDSAMYFCASSGDDLEAFFGQGTRLTVV.